Detailed here is one T cell receptor (beta chain). This clonotype was seen more than once but under ten times. Its cognate antigen has yet to be identified. No base qualities exist here, and no much larger clone lies one base off it. CDR1 and CDR2 are read off the germline V gene as MGHRA and YSYEKL. The CDR3 starts with the cysteine, ends with the phenylalanine, and has 16 residues. CDR3 DNA is the only sequence kept; it has 48 bases, read in frame from the first base. The V end loses 0 bases and the J end loses 3 bases, and a stretch of 11 bases separates them. Ficoll-Paque density gradient centrifugation was the method used to isolate PBMCs. The sequencer was an Illumina NovaSeq 6000. TCRalpha and TCRbeta cDNA libraries were constructed by 5'RACE with constant-segment primers, with sample barcodes and unique molecular identifiers being introduced. Trizol reagent was used to extract RNA from every sample. Library amplification was performed in two PCR steps, and a second sample barcode and Illumina TruSeq adapters were introduced in the second step. Sequencing of the libraries was done on an Illumina NovaSeq, producing 2 x 150 bp paired-end reads. The authors' analysis ran thus. Demultiplexing of reads and collapsing into UMI-guided consensus sequences were performed with migec v1.2.7. With mixcr v2.1.11, UMI consensuses were aligned to TRA and TRB V and J templates and assembled into clonotypes. A clonotype was counted as expanded or contracted only when both edgeR and NoisET called the clonotype significant, with the noise models trained on biological replicates. For edgeR calls, a false discovery rate-adjusted p below 0.01 and a log2 fold-change threshold of 1 were applied. As an exploratory analysis of dynamics, max-normalized trajectories of the 1000 most abundant clonotypes were examined with PCA combined with hierarchical clustering. Separately sequenced CD4+ and CD8+ repertoires were used to assign the CD4 or CD8 phenotype of responding clones. Using fastp at Q25 and MiXCR, TCRdb reprocessed the public reads and kept productive beta chains. Rows with a matching CDR3 protein are joined into one entry that keeps the most common DNA and genes. V and J calls and clone size were set by TCRdb, not the authors. The sample table lists around 320,000 distinct CDR3 sequences, approximately 14% of them with a count of one. Over 20% of the sample is held by the ten biggest clonotypes.

The record originates from a study of T-cell memory formation after mild COVID-19 (dated by TCRdb to the early 2020s). General notes on the study: TCR sequence clusters from the two donors were largely donor specific. Two young, previously healthy adult volunteers, one female and one male, were included in the cohort. In a couple of donors, T-cell clones that expanded and contracted after mild COVID-19 were tracked by sequencing TCRalpha and TCRbeta repertoires over time. Overall study results and their limits: Whether the second-wave clones peaking on day 37 were SARS-CoV-2 specific was not confirmed. Some responding clones were found in pre-infection memory, which suggests that pre-existing cross-reactive memory T cells took part in the SARS-CoV-2 response. Contracting CD4+ clones were located mainly in the CM and EM memory subsets, whereas CD8+ clones were found to be enriched in EMRA. Only two mild cases were covered in the study, and larger cohorts including severe cases with pre-infection samples were considered necessary. From day 15 to 85, contracting clones showed balanced CD4/CD8 phenotypes, whereas a second wave of clones that expanded from day 15 to 37 leaned towards CD4+.

What was sequenced was PBMCs or a T cell subset sorted from them (not recorded which). The V and J segments used are TRBV4-1 and TRBJ2-2; the D call is tentative, TRBD1 or TRBD2, as each matches 5 bases. The clonotype originates from a man between 18 and 35 years old who had mild COVID-19 (a few samples of this study predate the infection). The sample titles of this study are shuffled in the database, so cell type and time point are left out; the donor was told from shared clones. The DNA sequence is given as TGCGCCAGCAGCCAAGATGTAGGGACCTACACCGGGGAGCTGTTTTTT. Its protein reads: CASSQDVGTYTGELFF.